What follows are 19 T cell receptor beta chains derived from one specimen sequenced in a study of OX40 agonist ivuxolimab in advanced cancers. This table comes from immunoSEQ multiplex PCR, and its TCRdb copy is limited to in-frame clones, with some not included. This repertoire shows 84,000 or so clones, 80% to 95% found once; its top ten account for approximately 0.43%. Specimen: CD4+ or CD8+ T cells sorted from blood, collected in a trial of the OX40 agonist ivuxolimab. All receptors come from an adult with an advanced solid tumor such as melanoma, head and neck, liver or kidney cancer.

The chain combines TRBV5-1 with TRBJ2-7; TRBD2 is a possible D gene (6 bases). The V end lost 3 bases, the J end lost 0 bases, and 16 bases lay between the germline ends. This CDR3 spans 16 amino acids. The germline gives CDR1 SGHRS, CDR2 YFSETQ. CDR3: CASSSTAGPSSYEQYF. The CDR3 region has the DNA TGCGCCAGCAGCTCCACGGCGGGGCCCAGCTCCTACGAGCAGTACTTC.

The chain has TRBV25-1 and TRBJ2-3; D not certain. The CDR3 extends over 16 amino acids. Deletions cut 4 bases from V and 4 bases from J, with 18 bases between. Per the germline V gene, CDR1 is MGHDK and CDR2 is SYGVNS. This CDR3 reads CASSAWTSGDADTQYF. CDR3 nucleotides: TGTGCCAGCAGTGCTTGGACCAGTGGGGATGCAGATACGCAGTATTTT. Based on the CDR3 plus reference TRBV25-1 and TRBJ2-3, the full variable domain is EADIYQTPRYLVIGTGKKITLECSQTMGHDKMYWYQQDPGMELHLIHYSYGVNSTEKGDLSSESTVSRIRTEHFPLTLESARPSHTSQYLCASSAWTSGDADTQYFGPGTRLTVL.

This clone was detected once. The junction differs from germline at one of its ends, possibly a read error. V and J are TRBV7-9 and TRBJ2-7, with 10 positions matching TRBD2. CDR3 length: 14 amino acids. Germline V lookup: CDR1 SEHNR, CDR2 FQNEAQ (reference sequence). The CDR3 loop reads CASSLAGATYEQYF. CDR3 nucleotide sequence: TGTGCCAGCAGCCTAGCGGGAGCAACCTACGAGCAGTACTTC.

The V gene is TRBV15, the J gene TRBJ2-3, with 7 positions matching TRBD2. Unmatched junction bases numbered 11, after V lost 1 base and J lost 7 bases. The CDR3 consists of 16 residues. From germline, CDR1 is LNHNV and CDR2 YYDKDF (reference sequence). The CDR3 DNA is TGTGCCACCAGCAGAGGCGGGGCGGGGGATAGGAATACGCAGTATTTT. As protein: CATSRGGAGDRNTQYF.

The J gene is TRBJ2-3, the V gene TRBV7-9; D is unclear. There are 13 residues in the CDR3. Trimming took 1 base from V and 4 from J, leaving 6 bases between them. Germline V gives CDR1 SEHNR, CDR2 FQNEAQ (reference sequence). CDR3 region: CASSLVGPDTQYF. CDR3 coding DNA: TGTGCCAGCAGCTTAGTAGGACCAGATACGCAGTATTTT.

This clone was recorded once. The chain joins TRBV27 to TRBJ2-2; possible D gene TRBD2, 5 bases. V was cut by 7 bases and J by 0 bases, with 9 bases left in between. CDR3 length equals 14 residues. Germline V lookup: CDR1 MNHEY, CDR2 SMNVEV (reference sequence). DNA of the CDR3: TGTGCCAGCACCCGGACTCCGAACACCGGGGAGCTGTTTTTT. This encodes CASTRTPNTGELFF.

The sample holds one count of this clone. This chain connects TRBV28 to TRBJ2-3, with D unclear. With 5 bases removed from V and 6 bases from J, the gap between germline ends came to 15 bases. The CDR3 extends over 14 amino acids. Germline values: CDR1 MDHEN, CDR2 SYDVKM. The CDR3 reads CASSTSRSRDTQYF. The CDR3 coding sequence is TGTGCCAGCAGTACCTCTAGGAGCCGCGATACGCAGTATTTT. The variable domain in full, with the rest retrieved from reference TRBV28 and TRBJ2-3, is DVKVTQSSRYLVKRTGEKVFLECVQDMDHENMFWYRQDPGLGLRLIYFSYDVKMKEKGDIPEGYSVSREKKERFSLILESASTNQTSMYLCASSTSRSRDTQYFGPGTRLTVL.

V usage is TRBV4-1 and J usage is TRBJ1-4; 7 bases match TRBD1. The CDR3 has 15 residues. CDR1 MGHRA and CDR2 YSYEKL come from the germline V gene. Unmatched junction bases numbered 5, after V lost 3 bases and J lost 4 bases. For the CDR3, the DNA is TGCGCCAGCAGCCAGGAGACAGGGCGTAATGAAAAACTGTTTTTT. It is translated as CASSQETGRNEKLFF.

The J gene is TRBJ1-1, the V gene TRBV5-5; D remains unclear. V was clipped by 2 bases and J by 2 bases, with 13 bases between them. Germline V gives CDR1 SGHKS, CDR2 YYEKEE (reference sequence). CDR3 size: 15 residues. CDR3 sequence: CASSFLAERNTEAFF. The CDR3 DNA reads as TGTGCCAGCAGCTTCCTTGCAGAGAGAAACACTGAAGCTTTCTTT.

This clone was picked up one time. This chain links TRBV7-9 with TRBJ1-2, with TRBD1 matching over 7 bases. This CDR3 region has 15 residues. The junction had 6 bases not matched to a gene; V was cut back by 0 bases and J by 5 bases. Germline V gives CDR1 SEHNR, CDR2 FQNEAQ (reference sequence). The CDR3 DNA reads as TGTGCCAGCAGCTTAGCGGTTGGACAGGCGTATGGCTACACCTTC. It codes for CASSLAVGQAYGYTF.

The V and J genes are TRBV28 and TRBJ1-1; D may be TRBD1 (5 bases). CDR1 and CDR2 from the germline V gene are MDHEN and SYDVKM. Between the trimmed V and J ends, which lost 11 bases and 6 bases, there was a span of 16 bases. The CDR3 runs 12 residues. This chain's CDR3 is CAAWAGSSEAFF. CDR3 DNA: TGTGCCGCGTGGGCAGGGTCGTCTGAAGCTTTCTTT.

The gene calls are TRBV19 and TRBJ1-1; D remains ambiguous. CDR1 and CDR2 from the germline V gene are LNHDA and SQIVND (reference sequence). The germline V and J ends were trimmed by 0 bases and 4 bases, with 15 bases remaining between them. The CDR3 consists of 16 residues. For the CDR3, the DNA is TGTGCCAGTAGTATAGATCTCGGCGGGCCACCCACTGAAGCTTTCTTT. Its translation: CASSIDLGGPPTEAFF.

The chain employs TRBV6-5 and TRBJ2-7, with D unresolved. V was shortened by 0 bases and J by 5 bases, with 14 bases between the two germline ends. Germline values: CDR1 MNHEY, CDR2 SVGAGI. The length of the CDR3 is 15 residues. In nucleotides, the CDR3 is TGTGCCAGCAGTTACTCGATAGTAGACGGCCACGAGCAGTACTTC. This translates into CASSYSIVDGHEQYF.

This chain uses TRBV6-1 with TRBJ1-3, with unresolved D. V lost 2 bases, J lost 10 bases, and 24 bases lay in between. CDR1 and CDR2 (germline): MNHNS, SASEGT. The CDR3 is 17 amino acids. The CDR3 region is CASSEREGPLKKGTIYF. In nucleotides, the CDR3 is TGTGCCAGCAGTGAACGGGAAGGACCCCTGAAGAAAGGTACCATATATTTT.

The count of this clone is one. The chain joins TRBV5-4 to TRBJ2-3; 13 nucleotides agree with TRBD2. The CDR3 has 16 residues. Trimming cost V 4 bases and J 1 base; bases outside gene matches: 3. Germline CDR1 is SGHNT and CDR2 is YYREEE (reference sequence). The CDR3 here is CASSKGLAGRTDTQYF. CDR3 DNA: TGTGCCAGCAGCAAGGGACTAGCGGGACGCACAGATACGCAGTATTTT.

This clone was observed a single time. Its ends do not fully match the called genes, so a read error is possible. J is TRBJ1-5 and V is TRBV10-2; a possible D gene is TRBD1 (5 bases). The V gene's germline CDR1 is WSHSY and CDR2 SAAADI. The length of the CDR3 is 13 residues. The CDR3 region has the DNA TGCGCGAGCAAGTCGGGGACCGATCAGCCCCAGCATTTT. This codes for CASKSGTDQPQHF.

The J gene is TRBJ2-7, the V gene TRBV11-2; D ambiguous. The ends were cut back, 2 bases at V and 1 base at J, with 9 bases in the middle. The CDR3 is 14 residues long. CDR1 SGHAT and CDR2 FQNNGV come from the germline V gene. Written as DNA, the CDR3 is TGTGCCAGCAGCTTAATTGCGGTTTCCTACGAGCAGTACTTC. It encodes CASSLIAVSYEQYF.

This rearrangement joins TRBV19 to TRBJ2-5; D is ambiguous. This CDR3 comprises 11 residues. Germline V lookup: CDR1 LNHDA, CDR2 SQIVND (reference sequence). With 6 bases removed from V and 9 bases from J, the gap between germline ends came to 11 bases. The CDR3 here is CASSDSRPQYF. Here the CDR3 DNA reads TGTGCCAGTAGCGATTCCCGGCCCCAGTACTTC.

The rearrangement uses TRBV28 and TRBJ2-7, with 7 bases matching TRBD1. Unmatched junction bases numbered 7, after V lost 6 bases and J lost 2 bases. Germline CDR1 is MDHEN and CDR2 is SYDVKM. The CDR3 is 14 amino acids. This CDR3 is CASSLGGDTYEQYF. DNA of the CDR3: TGTGCCAGCAGCCTAGGGGGCGACACCTACGAGCAGTACTTC.